The 22 T cell receptor beta chains below come from one sample, sequenced in a study of T cell changes during pregnancy in multiple sclerosis. TCRdb's copy holds only in-frame clones and misses some; the assay was immunoSEQ multiplex PCR. The sample consists of 35,000 or so clones, roughly 94% of them appearing once. The input for sequencing was CD4+ T cells from peripheral blood mononuclear cells, taken after pregnancy. The receptors here all came from a female donor with multiple sclerosis, enrolled in a pregnancy study.

J is TRBJ1-5 and V is TRBV6-1, with 7 bases identical to TRBD1. With V trimmed by 2 bases and J by 6 bases, 10 bases remained unmatched. This CDR3 contains 16 residues. CDR1 is MNHNS and CDR2 is SASEGT in the germline V gene. CDR3 DNA sequence: TGTGCCAGCAGTGAATTCGCAGGGGGTAGTCTTCAGCCCCAGCATTTT. Protein product: CASSEFAGGSLQPQHF.

The CDR3 DNA follows: TGTGCCAGCAGCTCCGGGGGGGGTGTGGGAAACACCATATATTTT. Amino acid sequence: CASSSGGGVGNTIYF. This chain uses TRBV9 with TRBJ1-3, with a tentative D call TRBD1 (5 bases). Germline-derived CDR1 and CDR2 are SGDLS and YYNGEE. V shed 4 bases and J shed 4 bases, with 15 bases lying between them. The CDR3 runs 15 residues.

The rearrangement uses TRBV6-4 and TRBJ2-2, with unresolved D. From germline, CDR1 is MRHNA and CDR2 SNTAGT. The CDR3 consists of 13 residues. V lost 3 bases, J lost 3 bases, and 5 bases lay in between. The CDR3 loop is CASSEGYTGELFF. Here the CDR3 DNA reads TGTGCCAGCAGTGAGGGCTACACCGGGGAGCTGTTTTTT.

This clone occurred once. The chain links TRBV27 to TRBJ1-4; weak D call: TRBD1 (5 bases). CDR1 MNHEY and CDR2 SMNVEV come from the germline V gene (reference sequence). Trimming stripped 7 bases from V and 7 bases from J, with 13 bases between. This CDR3 spans 13 amino acids. CDR3 in DNA: TGTGCCAGCAAGGGGCGGCTAAGTGAAAAACTGTTTTTT. Translated, it gives CASKGRLSEKLFF.

Only one count was recorded for this clone. The chain joins TRBV19 to TRBJ2-4, with no clear D. The V end was cut by 5 bases, the J end by 2 bases, with 13 bases between. In germline, CDR1 is LNHDA, CDR2 SQIVND (reference sequence). CDR3 size: 15 residues. CDR3 sequence: CASSPLGATKNIQYF. The DNA of the CDR3 is TGTGCCAGTAGTCCCCTTGGAGCAACCAAAAACATTCAGTACTTC.

CDR3 in DNA: TGTGCCAGCAGCCCCGGGGGGGGCTACAATGAGCAGTTCTTC. Encoded protein: CASSPGGGYNEQFF. This chain links TRBV7-8 with TRBJ2-1, with 8 bases that match TRBD2. Trimming took 5 bases from V and 3 from J; bases not matched to a gene: 3. Germline lookup yields CDR1 SGHVS and CDR2 FQNEAQ. There are 14 residues in the CDR3. Drawing the rest from reference TRBV7-8 and TRBJ2-1, the complete variable domain is GAGVSQSPRYKVAKRGQDVALRCDPISGHVSLFWYQQALGQGPEFLTYFQNEAQLDKSGLPSDRFFAERPEGSVSTLKIQRTQQEDSAVYLCASSPGGGYNEQFFGPGTRLTVL.

This chain links TRBV19 with TRBJ2-3, with D possibly TRBD1 on 6 matching bases. Deletions cut 9 bases from V and 4 bases from J, with 23 bases between. This CDR3 comprises 16 residues. Germline V gives CDR1 LNHDA, CDR2 SQIVND (reference sequence). Here the CDR3 reads CASGKERWGPADTQYF. CDR3 bases: TGTGCCAGCGGTAAGGAGCGCTGGGGGCCGGCAGATACGCAGTATTTT.

The chain joins TRBV19 to TRBJ2-4; 10 bases are a match to TRBD2. V shed 3 bases, J shed 0 bases, and the junction held 5 bases outside the gene matches. This CDR3 comprises 17 residues. Germline CDR1 is LNHDA and CDR2 is SQIVND (reference sequence). CDR3 in amino acids: CASSISGGTLAKNIQYF. The CDR3 DNA reads as TGTGCCAGTAGTATTAGCGGGGGGACGTTAGCCAAAAACATTCAGTACTTC. Drawing the rest from reference TRBV19 and TRBJ2-4, the complete variable domain is DGGITQSPKYLFRKEGQNVTLSCEQNLNHDAMYWYRQDPGQGLRLIYYSQIVNDFQKGDIAEGYSVSREKKESFPLTVTSAQKNPTAFYLCASSISGGTLAKNIQYFGAGTRLSVL.

The chain links TRBV6-1 to TRBJ1-1, with TRBD1 matching over 7 bases. The CDR3 sequence is 12 residues long. The V gene's germline CDR1 is MNHNS and CDR2 SASEGT. V shed 3 bases, J shed 7 bases, and the junction held 2 bases outside the gene matches. CDR3: CASSDYRGEAFF. CDR3 in DNA: TGTGCCAGCAGTGATTACAGGGGTGAAGCTTTCTTT.

This clone occurred once. The rearrangement uses TRBV5-4 and TRBJ2-7; D unresolved. This CDR3 spans 13 amino acids. V gave up 1 base and J gave up 2 bases, with 7 bases separating them. The germline CDR1 and CDR2 sequences are SGHNT and YYREEE (reference sequence). CDR3 sequence (DNA): TGTGCCAGCAGCTTGCCGTTCGCCTACGAGCAGTACTTC. It translates to CASSLPFAYEQYF.

A single count supports this clone. V gene TRBV19 combines with J gene TRBJ2-6; 7 nucleotides line up with TRBD1. Germline trimming cut 7 bases from V and 0 bases from J; bases unmatched to any gene: 12. The germline V gene encodes CDR1 LNHDA and CDR2 SQIVND (reference sequence). The CDR3 sequence is 18 residues long. The CDR3 nucleotides read TGTGCCAGTACCCCCCCGACAGGGAAAAGCTCTGGGGCCAACGTCCTGACTTTC. This translates into CASTPPTGKSSGANVLTF.

V and J are TRBV4-1 and TRBJ2-3; the match to TRBD2 covers 10 bases. In germline, CDR1 is MGHRA, CDR2 YSYEKL. CDR3 length: 14 residues. V trimming: 2 bases; J trimming: 9 bases; junction bases outside the gene matches: 5. DNA of the CDR3: TGCGCCAGCAGCCAACAGCGGGGGGGCAGAACGCAGTATTTT. Its protein is CASSQQRGGRTQYF.

V usage is TRBV27 and J usage is TRBJ2-7; 10 bases are a match to TRBD2. Germline loops: CDR1 MNHEY, CDR2 SMNVEV (reference sequence). The CDR3 spans 17 residues. V dropped 5 bases and J dropped 0; count of bases not matched to a gene: 10. DNA of the CDR3: TGTGCCAGCAGTACATACAGACTAGCGGGCGGCTCCTACGAGCAGTACTTC. Amino acids: CASSTYRLAGGSYEQYF.

This chain joins TRBV5-4 and TRBJ2-5, with D perhaps matching TRBD2 (6 bases). The CDR3 loop spans 13 amino acids. From germline, CDR1 is SGHNT and CDR2 YYREEE (reference sequence). Trimming took off 4 bases at V and 5 bases at J, with 12 bases between the two ends. The CDR3 nucleotides read TGTGCCAGCAGCATCGGAGGGGCCGAGACCCAGTACTTC. Translation gives CASSIGGAETQYF.

The V and J genes are TRBV18 and TRBJ1-3, with D possibly being TRBD1 (6 bases). The V gene lost 0 bases and the J gene lost 4 bases, with 13 bases spanning the gap. The V gene's germline CDR1 is KGHSH and CDR2 LQKENI. This CDR3 region has 16 residues. In DNA, the CDR3 is TGTGCCAGCTCACCACCGGACAGAGTATTGGGAAACACCATATATTTT. The encoded protein is CASSPPDRVLGNTIYF. Looking up the rest from reference TRBV18 and TRBJ1-3 gives the full variable domain: NAGVMQNPRHLVRRRGQEARLRCSPMKGHSHVYWYRQLPEEGLKFMVYLQKENIIDESGMPKERFSAEFPKEGPSILRIQQVVRGDSAAYFCASSPPDRVLGNTIYFGEGSWLTVV.

The chain is built from TRBV6-1 and TRBJ2-3; no firm D call. The V gene lost 1 base and the J gene lost 5 bases, with 7 bases spanning the gap. Germline V gene data show CDR1 as MNHNS and CDR2 as SASEGT. This CDR3 spans 13 amino acids. CDR3: CASSEGLGDTQYF. The CDR3 DNA sequence: TGTGCCAGCAGTGAAGGACTCGGAGATACGCAGTATTTT.

The chain carries TRBV7-2 and TRBJ1-4; D gene unclear. Germline V gene data show CDR1 as SGHTA and CDR2 as FQGNSA. Trimming removed 1 base from V and 3 bases from J, with 12 bases in between. CDR3 length: 16 amino acids. The CDR3 here is CASSLVRERANEKLFF. In nucleotides, the CDR3 is TGTGCCAGCAGCTTAGTGAGGGAACGGGCTAATGAAAAACTGTTTTTT.

The chain combines TRBV7-2 with TRBJ2-3, with a tentative D call TRBD1 (6 bases). CDR1 and CDR2 from the germline V gene are SGHTA and FQGNSA. Deletions cut 2 bases from V and 4 bases from J, with 13 bases between. The CDR3 runs 15 residues. CDR3 protein: CASSLTGNMADTQYF. The DNA for the CDR3 is TGTGCCAGCAGCTTAACAGGGAATATGGCAGATACGCAGTATTTT.

This chain joins TRBV11-1 and TRBJ1-2; 12 positions match TRBD1. V was pared by 1 base and J by 4 bases, with 7 bases of the junction left unmatched. From germline, CDR1 is SGHAT and CDR2 FQDESV (reference sequence). This CDR3 has 17 residues. Written as DNA, the CDR3 is TGTGCCAGCAGCTTAGTCGCGGGGACAGGGGGCGCCTATGGCTACACCTTC. Its protein product is CASSLVAGTGGAYGYTF.

This clone was observed once. The V and J genes are TRBV2 and TRBJ2-7; 8 bases map to TRBD1. Trimming cost V 6 bases and J 9 bases; bases outside gene matches: 13. The CDR3 extends over 14 amino acids. Germline-derived CDR1 and CDR2 are SNHLY and FYNNEI. In DNA, the CDR3 is TGTGCCAGCAGGAAGGGACAGGACCTACGGTGGCAGTACTTC. It specifies CASRKGQDLRWQYF. Full variable domain (remainder filled in from reference TRBV2 and TRBJ2-7): EPEVTQTPSHQVTQMGQEVILRCVPISNHLYFYWYRQILGQKVEFLVSFYNNEISEKSEIFDDQFSVERPDGSNFTLKIRSTKLEDSAMYFCASRKGQDLRWQYFGPGTRLTVT.

In its sample, this clone was seen once. The chain links TRBV19 to TRBJ1-2; D is possibly TRBD1 (5 bases). V shed 3 bases and J shed 1 base, with 9 bases lying between them. CDR1 and CDR2 (germline): LNHDA, SQIVND (reference sequence). The CDR3 totals 14 residues. CDR3 region: CASSISQGNYGYTF. DNA of the CDR3: TGTGCCAGTAGTATTAGCCAGGGTAACTATGGCTACACCTTC.

V is TRBV19 and J is TRBJ1-1; 8 nucleotides match TRBD1. With V trimmed by 6 bases and J by 7 bases, 7 bases remained unmatched. The CDR3 consists of 13 residues. CDR1 is LNHDA and CDR2 is SQIVND in the germline V gene (reference sequence). The CDR3 here is CASSSQGANEAFF. As DNA, the CDR3 is TGTGCCAGTAGCTCCCAGGGGGCCAATGAAGCTTTCTTT. Full variable domain (rest looked up from reference TRBV19 and TRBJ1-1): DGGITQSPKYLFRKEGQNVTLSCEQNLNHDAMYWYRQDPGQGLRLIYYSQIVNDFQKGDIAEGYSVSREKKESFPLTVTSAQKNPTAFYLCASSSQGANEAFFGQGTRLTVV.